The rows below give T cell receptor beta chains drawn from one sample of a study of blood T cell repertoires in COVID-19. The repertoire was sequenced with immunoSEQ multiplex PCR; TCRdb's copy has only in-frame clones and lacks some. The sample carries under 300,000 clones, approximately 80% recorded once. The sequencing sample was made of peripheral blood. Receptors originate from a woman at least 80 years old with active or convalescent COVID-19. CDR3s include the opening cysteine and the closing phenylalanine or tryptophan.

v_gene,j_gene,CDR3aa
TRBV5-1,TRBJ2-1,CASSPRDSGDEQFF
TRBV18,TRBJ2-7,CASSKQGNIGYEQYF
TRBV7-9,TRBJ1-5,CASSFEGYRDQPQHF
TRBV29-1,TRBJ1-4,CSVADRATNEKLFF
TRBV3-1/TRBV3-2,TRBJ2-2,CASSQDRDRGLFVGELFF
TRBV6-1,TRBJ1-5,CASSEGGTRQPQHF
TRBV19,TRBJ2-3,CASSIGVKDTQYF
TRBV9,TRBJ2-1,CASSVGTSGYNEQFF
TRBV5-1,TRBJ2-1,CASSPQAGSSYNEQFF
TRBV6-5,TRBJ1-1,CASSSFDRLNTEAFF
TRBV5-1,TRBJ2-5,CASSLHRGQQETQYF
TRBV4-1,TRBJ1-6,CASSRGTGGSSPLHF
TRBV5-6,TRBJ1-5,CASSGGRGNQPQHF
TRBV5-4,TRBJ1-1,CASSLVAENTEAFF
TRBV7-2,TRBJ2-2,CASSFSLPPLGELFF
TRBV5-1,TRBJ2-2,CASSLAGQGNTGELFF
TRBV7-7,TRBJ2-1,CASSLLLAPGNEQFF
TRBV27,TRBJ1-5,CASSRTGNSHFSNQPQHF
TRBV11-3,TRBJ2-2,CASSPGTGTRGELFF
TRBV11-2,TRBJ2-5,CASSPGGARETQYF
TRBV19,TRBJ1-4,CATGDRGGEKLFF
TRBV14,TRBJ2-1,CASSRSSGSLTYNEQFF
TRBV30,TRBJ1-5,CAWGGQGRQPQHF
TRBV2,TRBJ1-4,CASSEDRGRDEKLFF
TRBV5-4,TRBJ1-1,CASSWTGAPTEAFF
TRBV7-9,TRBJ1-1,CASSLGGRINTEAFF
TRBV28,TRBJ2-3,CASSRLAGGADTQYF
TRBV11-2,TRBJ2-4,CASSILGAAIQYF
TRBV7-2,TRBJ1-2,CASSLGARGYGYTF
TRBV11-2,TRBJ2-1,CASSLGQTGNRFSYNEQFF
TRBV5-1,TRBJ2-3,CASSLAAGLADTQYF